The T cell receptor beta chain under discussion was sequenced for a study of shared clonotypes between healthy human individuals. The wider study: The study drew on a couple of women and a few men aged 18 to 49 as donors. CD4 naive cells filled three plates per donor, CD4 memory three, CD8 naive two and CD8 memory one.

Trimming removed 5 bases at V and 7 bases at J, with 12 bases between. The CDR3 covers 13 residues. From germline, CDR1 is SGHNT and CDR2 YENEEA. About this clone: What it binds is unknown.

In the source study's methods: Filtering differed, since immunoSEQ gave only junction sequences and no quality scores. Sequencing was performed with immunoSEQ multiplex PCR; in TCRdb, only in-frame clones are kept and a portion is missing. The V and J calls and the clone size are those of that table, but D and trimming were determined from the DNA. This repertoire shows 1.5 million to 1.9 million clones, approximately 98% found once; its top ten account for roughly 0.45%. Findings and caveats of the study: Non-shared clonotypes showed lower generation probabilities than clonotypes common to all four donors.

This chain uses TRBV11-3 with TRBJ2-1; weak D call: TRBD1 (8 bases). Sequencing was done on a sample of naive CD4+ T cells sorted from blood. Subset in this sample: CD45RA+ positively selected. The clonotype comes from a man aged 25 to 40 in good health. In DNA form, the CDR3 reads TGTGCCAGCAGCACAGGGGGGGTAAATGAGCAGTTCTTC. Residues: CASSTGGVNEQFF.